Listed below are T cell receptor beta chains from one sample, sequenced in a study of cytotoxic CD8 clonotypes in ibrutinib-treated CLL. The data were produced by immunoSEQ multiplex PCR, yet TCRdb's version contains in-frame clones alone and is incomplete. The sample shows approximately 30,000 clones, around three quarters of them seen only once. The sequencing used PBMCs, collected after 24 months of ibrutinib treatment. These receptors all come from a human donor with chronic lymphocytic leukemia. Each CDR3 is given with its conserved first and last residue. A D gene is named only where the DNA matches it firmly. For some rows the clone size is stated as once, few or many, or as a class when expanded; others skip it.

CDR3aa	CDR3nt	d_gene	j_gene	v_gene	abundance
CASSIGGQGSYEQYF	TGTGCCAGTAGTATAGGAGGACAGGGATCCTACGAGCAGTACTTC	TRBD1	TRBJ2-7	TRBV19	.
CASSPGGPNEQFF	TGTGCCAGCAGCCCCGGTGGGCCCAATGAGCAGTTCTTC	.	TRBJ2-1	TRBV7-8	.
CASSRGHGEQYF	TGTGCCAGCTCGAGGGGACACGGCGAGCAGTACTTC	.	TRBJ2-7	TRBV11-3	.
CASSAQGIYEKLFF	TGTGCCAGCAGCGCCCAGGGTATCTATGAAAAACTGTTTTTT	.	TRBJ1-4	TRBV25-1	few
CASSGTGALYEQYF	TGTGCCAGCAGCGGTACAGGGGCACTCTACGAGCAGTACTTC	TRBD1	TRBJ2-7	TRBV5-6	many
CASSLQGRASAFF	TGTGCCAGTAGTCTACAGGGAAGGGCGTCGGCTTTCTTT	.	TRBJ1-1	TRBV19	.
CAWTFPNSGGIGEQYF	TGTGCCTGGACCTTCCCGAATTCAGGGGGCATTGGGGAGCAGTACTTC	TRBD1	TRBJ2-7	TRBV30	.
CASSPTQAGVQTNEKLFF	TGCGCCAGCAGCCCAACCCAGGCGGGGGTTCAAACTAATGAAAAACTGTTTTTT	.	TRBJ1-4	TRBV4-1	.
CASRAQGARDTQYF	TGTGCCAGTAGGGCACAGGGGGCAAGGGATACGCAGTATTTT	TRBD1	TRBJ2-3	TRBV19	.
CAWERSKTQYF	TGTGCCTGGGAACGCTCGAAGACCCAGTACTTC	.	TRBJ2-5	TRBV30	few
CASTRGSNYGYTF	TGTGCCAGTACAAGAGGGTCTAACTATGGCTACACCTTC	.	TRBJ1-2	TRBV19	.
CASSGQGRNEQFF	TGTGCCAGCAGTGGACAGGGGAGGAATGAGCAGTTCTTC	TRBD1	TRBJ2-1	TRBV27	.
CASSFWAGGSYEQYF	TGTGCCAGCAGCTTCTGGGCAGGGGGGTCCTACGAGCAGTACTTC	.	TRBJ2-7	TRBV28	.
CASSQEGQGAIASYNEQFF	TGCGCCAGCAGCCAAGAAGGACAGGGGGCGATCGCATCCTACAATGAGCAGTTCTTC	TRBD1	TRBJ2-1	TRBV4-3	few
CASSMGREGDGYTF	TGTGCCAGCAGCATGGGGCGGGAAGGGGATGGCTACACCTTC	.	TRBJ1-2	TRBV7-3	.
CASREYQETQYF	TGTGCCAGCAGGGAATACCAAGAGACCCAGTACTTC	.	TRBJ2-5	TRBV2	once
CASRGQAYGYTF	TGCGCCAGCAGGGGACAAGCCTATGGCTACACCTTC	.	TRBJ1-2	TRBV5-1	.
CASSLGTGQSNSNQPQHF	TGCGCCAGCAGCTTGGGTACCGGACAGAGCAATAGCAATCAGCCCCAGCATTTT	.	TRBJ1-5	TRBV5-1	.
CASSLGQKGQPQHF	TGTGCCAGCAGCCTAGGCCAGAAGGGCCAGCCCCAGCATTTT	.	TRBJ1-5	TRBV11-2	.
CASSERTHTNQPQHF	TGTGCCAGCAGTGAGAGGACACACACTAACCAGCCCCAGCATTTT	.	TRBJ1-5	TRBV2	.
CASRLLGGGTQETQYF	TGTGCCAGTCGCCTTTTGGGGGGAGGTACGCAAGAGACCCAGTACTTC	.	TRBJ2-5	TRBV2	.
CASSILGGEQFF	TGTGCCAGTAGTATCCTTGGTGGTGAGCAGTTCTTC	.	TRBJ2-1	TRBV19	.
CASSPRDGTNTGELFF	TGTGCCAGCAGCCCTCGGGACGGAACAAACACCGGGGAGCTGTTTTTT	.	TRBJ2-2	TRBV11-2	.
CASSPSFPGKTFQYF	TGTGCCAGCAGTCCGTCCTTTCCGGGGAAAACATTTCAGTACTTC	.	TRBJ2-4	TRBV28	.